The 8 T cell receptor beta chains in this list originate from one sample, sequenced in a study of identical twins. TCRdb re-analysed the 5' RACE reads in MiXCR, keeping a single row per CDR3 protein. Among 450,000 to 650,000 distinct CDR3 sequences, roughly 9.9% were seen once, and the ten largest hold 2.5% to 3.5%. These data also featured in a second study, about yellow fever vaccine responses in identical twins.

Sequenced sample: PBMCs. The origin of the receptors is a woman aged 18-30 years in good health.

The CDR3 DNA reads TGTGCCAGCAGTTTATTGCCCTCAGGATCCGCGGATCATACGCAGTATTTT. Its translation: CASSLLPSGSADHTQYF. The chain joins TRBV28 to TRBJ2-3; D call uncertain. V was shortened by 1 base and J by 7 bases, with 21 bases between the two germline ends. Germline loops: CDR1 MDHEN, CDR2 SYDVKM. The CDR3 totals 17 residues.

The chain joins TRBV9 to TRBJ2-2, with TRBD2 matching over 8 bases. Per the germline V gene, CDR1 is SGDLS and CDR2 is YYNGEE. The CDR3 has 17 amino acids. The junction had 9 bases not matched to a gene; V was cut back by 0 bases and J by 5 bases. The CDR3 sequence: CASSVGGLALTTGELFF. The CDR3 bases are TGTGCCAGCAGCGTAGGCGGACTAGCCTTAACAACCGGGGAGCTGTTTTTT.

CDR3 sequence (DNA): TGTGCCACCAGTGACGTCACATCTGAAACCGGGGAGCTGTTTTTT. Translating it yields CATSDVTSETGELFF. The chain employs TRBV24-1 and TRBJ2-2; D ambiguous. Per germline, CDR1 KGHDR and CDR2 SFDVKD. This CDR3 spans 15 amino acids. The V end was cut by 4 bases, the J end by 5 bases, with 13 bases between.

The chain uses TRBV2 and TRBJ2-2, with 8 positions matching TRBD1. With V trimmed by 6 bases and J by 3 bases, 6 bases remained unmatched. The germline gives CDR1 SNHLY, CDR2 FYNNEI. CDR3 length: 15 residues. This chain's CDR3 is CASRRQGPDTGELFF. The CDR3 DNA sequence: TGTGCCAGCAGGAGACAGGGGCCCGACACCGGGGAGCTGTTTTTT.

This clonotype was recorded many times. This chain's CDR3 is CSVEDRDRAYEQYF. The CDR3 DNA sequence: TGCAGCGTTGAAGATCGGGACAGGGCCTACGAGCAGTACTTC. The rearrangement joins TRBV29-1 to TRBJ2-7, with 9 bases fitting TRBD1. In germline, CDR1 is SQVTM, CDR2 ANQGSEA. CDR3 size: 14 residues. The V and J ends lost 0 bases and 2 bases, in that order; junction bases with no gene match: 2.

The chain is built from TRBV6-2 or TRBV6-3 and TRBJ2-1, with D possibly being TRBD2 (5 bases). Per germline, CDR1 MNHEY and CDR2 SVGEGT. Trimming shortened V by 2 bases and J by 0 bases, and 17 bases separated the two germline ends. The CDR3 covers 18 residues. CDR3 region: CASSYIPDLRASYNEQFF. The DNA for the CDR3 is TGTGCCAGCAGTTACATCCCGGACTTGAGAGCCTCCTACAATGAGCAGTTCTTC.

There are many counts of this clonotype. This rearrangement joins TRBV10-3 to TRBJ2-5; TRBD2 is a possible D gene (6 bases). Trimming took 7 bases from V and 6 from J, leaving 15 bases between them. Per the germline V gene, CDR1 is ENHRY and CDR2 is SYGVKD. This CDR3 has 13 amino acids. The CDR3 region has the DNA TGTGCCATCACCCCGGGACTCGGGCAGACCCAGTACTTC. This sequence encodes CAITPGLGQTQYF.

V gene TRBV20-1 combines with J gene TRBJ2-5; the D call may be TRBD1 or TRBD2 (5 bases each). CDR1 is DFQATT, CDR2 SNEGSKA, per germline (reference sequence). V was shortened by 0 bases and J by 2 bases, with 10 bases between the two germline ends. This CDR3 has 14 residues. For the CDR3, the DNA is TGCAGTGCTAGAGAGGGGGTCCCGCAAGAGACCCAGTACTTC. Translated, it gives CSAREGVPQETQYF.